This paragraph reports one T cell receptor (beta chain). This entry comes from a study of cytomegalovirus exposure and HLA in healthy donors. Assay: immunoSEQ multiplex PCR; the TCRdb copy retains only in-frame clones and omits some. The sample holds 250,000 to 300,000 clones, nearly 90% seen once. The germline V gene encodes CDR1 MDHEN and CDR2 SYDVKM. V lost 4 bases and J lost 4; bases outside the gene matches: 6. The CDR3 loop spans 14 amino acids. The chain couples TRBV28 to TRBJ2-5; 7 nucleotides line up with TRBD2. The receptor comes from a woman younger than 30 in good health and CMV-seronegative. The sequencing input was PBMCs. DNA for the CDR3: TGTGCCAGCAGTTCGATTGGGGGGGGAGAGACCCAGTACTTC. Translated, it gives CASSSIGGGETQYF. Combining the CDR3 with reference TRBV28 and TRBJ2-5 gives the whole variable domain DVKVTQSSRYLVKRTGEKVFLECVQDMDHENMFWYRQDPGLGLRLIYFSYDVKMKEKGDIPEGYSVSREKKERFSLILESASTNQTSMYLCASSSIGGGETQYFGPGTRLLVL.